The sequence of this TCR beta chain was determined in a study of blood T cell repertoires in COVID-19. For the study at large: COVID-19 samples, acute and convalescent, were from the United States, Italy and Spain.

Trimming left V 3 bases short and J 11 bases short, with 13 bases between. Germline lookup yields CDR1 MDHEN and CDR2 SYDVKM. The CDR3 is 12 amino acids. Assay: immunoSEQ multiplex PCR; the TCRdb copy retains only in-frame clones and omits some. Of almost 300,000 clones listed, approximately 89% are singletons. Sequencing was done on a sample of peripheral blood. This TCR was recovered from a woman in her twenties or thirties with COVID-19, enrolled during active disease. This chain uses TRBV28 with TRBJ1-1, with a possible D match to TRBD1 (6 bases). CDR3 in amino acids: CASSFTLTGAFF. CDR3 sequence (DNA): TGTGCCAGCAGTTTTACGCTAACAGGGGCTTTCTTT.